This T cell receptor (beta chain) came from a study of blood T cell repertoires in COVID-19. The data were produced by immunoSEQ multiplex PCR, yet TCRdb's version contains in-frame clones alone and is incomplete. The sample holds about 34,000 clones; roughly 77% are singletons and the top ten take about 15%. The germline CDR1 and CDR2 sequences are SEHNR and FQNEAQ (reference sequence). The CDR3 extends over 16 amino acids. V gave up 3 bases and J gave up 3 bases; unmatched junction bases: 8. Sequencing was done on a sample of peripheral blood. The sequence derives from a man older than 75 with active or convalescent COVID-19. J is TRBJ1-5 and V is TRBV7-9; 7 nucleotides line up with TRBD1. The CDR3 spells CASSLDVGQSNQPQHF. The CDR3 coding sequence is TGTGCCAGCAGCTTGGACGTGGGACAGTCCAATCAGCCCCAGCATTTT.